The 11 T cell receptor beta chains in this list originate from one sample, sequenced in a study of CXCR3-negative and CXCR3-positive naive CD8 T cells. Libraries of TRB cDNA were made by 5' RACE and carried UMIs. TCRdb reworked the 5' RACE reads into one entry per CDR3 protein, no DNA. This repertoire includes over 100,000 distinct CDR3 sequences. Sequenced input: naive CXCR3- CD8+ T cells from blood. The subset is: CD45RO-CCR7+CD27+CD95- naive CD8+ T cells lacking CXCR3 (TNR3-). These receptors were collected from a human donor in good health. Some clones in this sample may be carry-over from other donors' samples.

V and J are TRBV4-3 and TRBJ2-4; absent DNA, TCRdb's TRBD1 call cannot be checked. CDR1 LGHNA and CDR2 YSLEER come from the germline V gene. The CDR3 has 18 amino acids. CDR3 protein: CASSPTFVGSRAKNIQYF.

The rearrangement links TRBV20-1 to TRBJ2-7; TCRdb returns TRBD2, unconfirmable since there is no DNA. CDR1 is DFQATT and CDR2 is SNEGSKA in the germline V gene (reference sequence). The CDR3 runs 17 residues. CDR3 residues: CSARSSGRATDSYEQYF.

V usage is TRBV20-1 and J usage is TRBJ2-7. Germline CDR1 is DFQATT and CDR2 is SNEGSKA (reference sequence). This CDR3 contains 14 residues. CDR3 in amino acids: CSARDTSRWYEQYF.

V is TRBV5-1 and J is TRBJ1-1. Germline CDR1 is SGHRS and CDR2 is YFSETQ. The length of the CDR3 is 14 residues. CDR3 amino acids: CASSLYRSNTEAFF. Using reference TRBV5-1 and TRBJ1-1 for the parts outside the CDR3, the full variable domain is KAGVTQTPRYLIKTRGQQVTLSCSPISGHRSVSWYQQTPGQGLQFLFEYFSETQRNKGNFPGRFSGRQFSNSRSEMNVSTLELGDSALYLCASSLYRSNTEAFFGQGTRLTVV.

The genes are TRBV7-2 and TRBJ1-6; absent DNA, TCRdb's TRBD1 call cannot be checked. Germline lookup yields CDR1 SGHTA and CDR2 FQGNSA. The CDR3 consists of 17 residues. CDR3 in amino acids: CASSFSMGAGHNSPLHF.

The J gene is TRBJ2-7, the V gene TRBV7-9; absent DNA, TCRdb's TRBD1 call cannot be checked. The CDR3 runs to 16 residues. Looked up from germline, CDR1 is SEHNR and CDR2 is FQNEAQ (reference sequence). CDR3 loop: CASSPAGEQGFYEQYF.

The rearrangement links TRBV7-2 to TRBJ2-7; TCRdb picks TRBD1, but there is no DNA to check that call. The germline V gene has CDR1 SGHTA and CDR2 FQGNSA. The length of the CDR3 is 19 residues. The CDR3 reads CASSLIRGRDGSGSYEQYF.

This sequence joins TRBV7-6 and TRBJ2-7; absent DNA, TCRdb's TRBD1 call cannot be checked. The germline V gene encodes CDR1 SGHVS and CDR2 FNYEAQ. The CDR3 length is 15 residues. The CDR3 protein is CASSPLPGDSYEQYF.

V usage is TRBV19 and J usage is TRBJ1-1. The CDR3 totals 12 residues. The germline CDR1 and CDR2 sequences are LNHDA and SQIVND (reference sequence). The CDR3 loop is CASSLANTEAFF.

V usage is TRBV5-1 and J usage is TRBJ2-7. Germline CDR1 reads SGHRS; CDR2 reads YFSETQ. The CDR3 totals 11 residues. CDR3 amino acids: CASSFSLEQYF.

The chain carries TRBV7-9 and TRBJ2-3; without DNA, the TCRdb call of TRBD2 cannot be checked. Germline V gene sequence: CDR1 SEHNR, CDR2 FQNEAQ (reference sequence). The CDR3 spans 17 residues. CDR3 loop: CASSDSVSAGVEDTQYF.